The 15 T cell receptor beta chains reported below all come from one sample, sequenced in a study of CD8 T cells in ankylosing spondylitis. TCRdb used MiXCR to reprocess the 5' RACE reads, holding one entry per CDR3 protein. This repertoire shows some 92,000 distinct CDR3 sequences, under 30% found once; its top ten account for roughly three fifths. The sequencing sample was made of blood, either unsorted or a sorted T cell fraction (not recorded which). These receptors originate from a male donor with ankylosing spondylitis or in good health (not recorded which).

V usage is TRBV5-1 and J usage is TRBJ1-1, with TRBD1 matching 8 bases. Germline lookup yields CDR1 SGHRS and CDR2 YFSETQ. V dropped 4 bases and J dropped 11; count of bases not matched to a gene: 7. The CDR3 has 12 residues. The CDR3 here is CASSRVGQEAFF. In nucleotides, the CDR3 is TGCGCCAGCAGCCGGGTGGGACAGGAGGCTTTCTTT.

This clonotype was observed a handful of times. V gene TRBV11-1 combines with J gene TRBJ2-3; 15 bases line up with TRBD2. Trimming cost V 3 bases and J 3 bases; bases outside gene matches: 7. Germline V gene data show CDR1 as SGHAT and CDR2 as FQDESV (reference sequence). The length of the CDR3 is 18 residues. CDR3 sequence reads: CASSLGLAGGFGTDTQYF. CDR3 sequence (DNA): TGTGCCAGCAGCTTGGGACTAGCGGGAGGATTCGGTACAGATACGCAGTATTTT.

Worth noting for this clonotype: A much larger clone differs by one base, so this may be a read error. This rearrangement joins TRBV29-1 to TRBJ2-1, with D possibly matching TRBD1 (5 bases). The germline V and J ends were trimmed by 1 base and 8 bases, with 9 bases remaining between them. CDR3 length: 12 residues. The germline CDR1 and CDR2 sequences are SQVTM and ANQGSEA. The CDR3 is CSVEARAHEQFF. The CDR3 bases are TGCAGCGTTGAAGCCAGGGCACATGAGCAGTTCTTC.

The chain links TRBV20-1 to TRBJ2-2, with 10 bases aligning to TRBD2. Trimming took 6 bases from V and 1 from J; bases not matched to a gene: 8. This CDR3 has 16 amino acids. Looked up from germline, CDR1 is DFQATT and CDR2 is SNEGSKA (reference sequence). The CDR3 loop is CSAQKASGGNTGELFF. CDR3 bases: TGCAGTGCACAAAAAGCTAGCGGGGGGAACACCGGGGAGCTGTTTTTT.

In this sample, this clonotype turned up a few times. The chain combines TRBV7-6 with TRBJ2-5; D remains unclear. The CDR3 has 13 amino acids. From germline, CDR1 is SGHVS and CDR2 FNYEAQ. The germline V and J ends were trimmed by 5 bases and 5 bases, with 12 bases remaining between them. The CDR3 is CASSPGPGETQYF. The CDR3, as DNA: TGTGCCAGCAGCCCCGGGCCCGGTGAGACCCAGTACTTC.

CDR3 sequence reads: CASSLNAGGTDTQYF. The CDR3 DNA is TGTGCCAGCAGCTTAAACGCTGGGGGGACAGATACGCAGTATTTT. The rearrangement links TRBV7-3 to TRBJ2-3, with D perhaps TRBD2 (6 bases). Germline V gene lookup returns CDR1 SGHTA and CDR2 FQGTGA. The CDR3 runs 15 residues. Trimming took 1 base from V and 3 from J, leaving 11 bases between them.

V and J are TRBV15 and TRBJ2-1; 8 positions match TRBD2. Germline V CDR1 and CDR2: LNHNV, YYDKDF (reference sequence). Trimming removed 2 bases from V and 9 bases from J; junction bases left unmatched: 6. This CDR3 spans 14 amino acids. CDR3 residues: CATSRPISGSEQFF. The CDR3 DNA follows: TGTGCCACCAGCAGACCAATCAGCGGGAGTGAGCAGTTCTTC.

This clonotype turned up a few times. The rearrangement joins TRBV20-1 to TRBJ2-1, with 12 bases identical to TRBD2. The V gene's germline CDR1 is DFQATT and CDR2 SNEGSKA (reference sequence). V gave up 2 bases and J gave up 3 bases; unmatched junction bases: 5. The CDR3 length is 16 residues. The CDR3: CSARLAGGLRYNEQFF. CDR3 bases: TGCAGTGCTAGACTAGCGGGGGGGCTCCGCTACAATGAGCAGTTCTTC.

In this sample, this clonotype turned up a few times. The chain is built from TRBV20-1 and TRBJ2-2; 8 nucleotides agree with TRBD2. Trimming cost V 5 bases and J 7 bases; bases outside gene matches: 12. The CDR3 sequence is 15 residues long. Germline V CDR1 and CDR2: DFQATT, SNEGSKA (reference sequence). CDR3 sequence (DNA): TGCAGTGCTGTACACGGGGGGGGATTAAGCGGGGAGCTGTTTTTT. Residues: CSAVHGGGLSGELFF.

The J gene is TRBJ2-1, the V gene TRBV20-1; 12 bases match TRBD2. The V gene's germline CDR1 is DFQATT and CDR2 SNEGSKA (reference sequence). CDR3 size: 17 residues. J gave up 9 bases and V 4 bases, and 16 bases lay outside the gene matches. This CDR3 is CSATRISPSGRGGEQFF. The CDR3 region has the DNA TGCAGTGCTACCCGAATCTCTCCTAGCGGGAGGGGAGGTGAGCAGTTCTTC.

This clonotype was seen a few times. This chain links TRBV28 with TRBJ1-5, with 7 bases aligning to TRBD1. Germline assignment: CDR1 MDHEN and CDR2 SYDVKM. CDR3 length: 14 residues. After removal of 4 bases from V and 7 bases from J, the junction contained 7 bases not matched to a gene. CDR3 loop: CASSSTGYRQPQHF. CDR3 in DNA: TGTGCCAGCAGTTCGACAGGGTACCGACAGCCCCAGCATTTT.

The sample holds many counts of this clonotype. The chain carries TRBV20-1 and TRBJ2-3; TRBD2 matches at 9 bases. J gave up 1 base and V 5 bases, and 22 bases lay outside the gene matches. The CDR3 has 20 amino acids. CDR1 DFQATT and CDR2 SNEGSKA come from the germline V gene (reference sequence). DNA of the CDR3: TGCAGTGCTTTACCACTATCCGGGGTTCGCAAGCGGGGGGGCACAGATACGCAGTATTTT. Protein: CSALPLSGVRKRGGTDTQYF.

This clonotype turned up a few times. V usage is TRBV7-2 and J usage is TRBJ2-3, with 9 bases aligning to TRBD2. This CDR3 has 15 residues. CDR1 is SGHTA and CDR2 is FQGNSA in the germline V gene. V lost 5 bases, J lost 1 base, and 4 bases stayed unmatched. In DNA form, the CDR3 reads TGTGCCAGCAGCCCATGGACTAGCGGCACAGATACGCAGTATTTT. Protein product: CASSPWTSGTDTQYF.

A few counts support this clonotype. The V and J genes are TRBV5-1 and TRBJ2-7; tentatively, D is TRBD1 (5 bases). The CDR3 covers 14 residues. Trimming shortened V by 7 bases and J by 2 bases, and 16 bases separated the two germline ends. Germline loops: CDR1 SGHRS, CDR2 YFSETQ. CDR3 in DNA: TGCGCCAGCTCAACCGACAGCGCTGCCTACGAGCAGTACTTC. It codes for CASSTDSAAYEQYF. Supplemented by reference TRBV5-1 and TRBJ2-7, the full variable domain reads KAGVTQTPRYLIKTRGQQVTLSCSPISGHRSVSWYQQTPGQGLQFLFEYFSETQRNKGNFPGRFSGRQFSNSRSEMNVSTLELGDSALYLCASSTDSAAYEQYFGPGTRLTVT.

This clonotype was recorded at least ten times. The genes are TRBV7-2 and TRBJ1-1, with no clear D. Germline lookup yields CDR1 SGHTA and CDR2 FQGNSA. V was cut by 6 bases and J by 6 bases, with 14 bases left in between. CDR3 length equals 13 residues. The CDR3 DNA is TGTGCCAGCAGTCTTACTAGGGTGGCTGAAGCTTTCTTT. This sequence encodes CASSLTRVAEAFF.